This T cell receptor (beta chain) stems from a study of T cell changes during pregnancy in multiple sclerosis. The germline CDR1 and CDR2 sequences are LNHNV and YYDKDF (reference sequence). This CDR3 is 12 amino acids long. With 4 bases clipped from V and 11 bases from J, the junction kept 5 bases outside the gene matches. Sequenced by immunoSEQ multiplex PCR; TCRdb stores in-frame clones only, minus some. The sample carries some 80,000 clones, 80% to 95% recorded once. The rearrangement links TRBV15 to TRBJ2-1, with 7 bases aligning to TRBD2. This receptor was identified in a female donor with multiple sclerosis, enrolled in a pregnancy study. The source material was peripheral blood, sampled in the first trimester of pregnancy. As DNA, the CDR3 is TGTGCCACCAGCACTGGGGGGGAAAAGCAGTTCTTC. Translation: CATSTGGEKQFF.